The clone carrying this TCR beta chain has at least ten counts. The entry originates in a study of human T cells and chemical hapten exposure. Authors' processing steps: Samples had a median of approximately 89,000 TCRs, ranging roughly 20,000 to 750,000. TCRdb independently ran MiXCR on the RACE reads; one entry per CDR3 protein. The V and J calls, along with clone size, are taken from TCRdb and not from the paper's own processing. The table has 180,000 or so distinct CDR3 sequences, around 30% seen once. Time point specified: pre-sensitization, week 0. Treatment: therapeutic diphenylcyclopropenone sensitization with weekly scalp DPC. In every case, blood was obtained before the patch test was applied. The CDR3 length is 13 residues. V was trimmed by 4 bases and J by 7 bases, leaving 14 bases between them. Germline lookup yields CDR1 SEHNR and CDR2 FQNEAQ (reference sequence).

The chain links TRBV7-9 to TRBJ2-7, with unresolved D. This sample comprised whole blood, obtained in connection with sensitization to the hapten diphenylcyclopropenone (DPC). This sequence was found in a woman aged 30 to 39 with alopecia areata. Some clones in this sample may be carry-over from other donors' samples. Here the CDR3 DNA reads TGTGCCAGCAGCTCCCTTAGGGATTTGGAGCAGTACTTC. Translating gives CASSSLRDLEQYF.